Below are 30 T cell receptor beta chains sequenced from a single sample in a study of OX40 agonist ivuxolimab in advanced cancers. Sequencing used immunoSEQ multiplex PCR; TCRdb keeps in-frame clones, though not all of them. The table records 15,000 to 20,000 clones, approximately 81% of them present only once. The sequencing used CD4+ or CD8+ T cells sorted from blood, collected in a trial of the OX40 agonist ivuxolimab. The receptors were sampled from an adult with an advanced solid tumor such as melanoma, head and neck, liver or kidney cancer.

Only one count was recorded for this clone. V gene TRBV9 combines with J gene TRBJ2-2; 8 positions match TRBD2. The CDR3 is 17 residues long. In germline, CDR1 is SGDLS, CDR2 YYNGEE. V lost 2 bases to trimming and J lost 4 bases; unmatched junction nucleotides: 10. The CDR3, as DNA: TGTGCCAGCAGCGTCCCAACCCAGCGGGGGAGCACCGGGGAGCTGTTTTTT. This codes for CASSVPTQRGSTGELFF.

CDR3 protein: CASSERGNTEAFF. For the CDR3, the DNA is TGTGCCAGCAGTGAAAGGGGAAACACTGAAGCTTTCTTT. The chain carries TRBV2 and TRBJ1-1, with a tentative D call TRBD1 (5 bases). CDR1 is SNHLY, CDR2 FYNNEI, per germline. The CDR3 is 13 residues long. Between the trimmed V and J ends, which lost 2 bases and 2 bases, there was a span of 6 bases.

The CDR3 DNA reads as TGTGCCAGCACCCTAAGCGGGTACACCGGGGAGCTGTTTTTT. The encoded protein is CASTLSGYTGELFF. The V and J genes are TRBV6-5 and TRBJ2-2; D possibly corresponds to TRBD2 (6 bases). The V end lost 7 bases, the J end lost 3 bases, and 12 bases lay between the germline ends. The CDR3 loop spans 14 amino acids. Germline V gene data show CDR1 as MNHEY and CDR2 as SVGAGI.

The chain joins TRBV9 to TRBJ2-3; D is undetermined. V lost 1 base and J 3 bases, leaving 6 bases between the germline ends. Germline CDR1 is SGDLS and CDR2 is YYNGEE. The CDR3 loop spans 13 amino acids. CDR3 protein: CASSVRETDTQYF. CDR3 bases: TGTGCCAGCAGCGTAAGGGAAACAGATACGCAGTATTTT. Full variable domain (rest looked up from reference TRBV9 and TRBJ2-3): DSGVTQTPKHLITATGQRVTLRCSPRSGDLSVYWYQQSLDQGLQFLIQYYNGEERAKGNILERFSAQQFPDLHSELNLSSLELGDSALYFCASSVRETDTQYFGPGTRLTVL.

This sequence joins TRBV2 and TRBJ1-3; D is unresolved. CDR3 length: 12 residues. Looked up from germline, CDR1 is SNHLY and CDR2 is FYNNEI. The V and J ends lost 7 bases and 4 bases respectively, with 8 bases between them. This CDR3 is CASIRLGNTIYF. The CDR3 DNA sequence: TGTGCCAGCATAAGACTCGGAAACACCATATATTTT.

This CDR3 reads CASSLLGTGGVQPQHF. The CDR3 DNA is TGTGCCAGCAGTTTATTAGGGACAGGGGGAGTTCAGCCCCAGCATTTT. V and J are TRBV27 and TRBJ1-5; 11 positions agree with TRBD1. The CDR3 has 16 amino acids. The junction had 5 bases not matched to a gene; V was cut back by 1 base and J by 6 bases. Germline V gene sequence: CDR1 MNHEY, CDR2 SMNVEV (reference sequence).

This clone was counted a few times. The chain is built from TRBV19 and TRBJ1-5; maybe TRBD1 (6 bases). CDR1 is LNHDA and CDR2 is SQIVND in the germline V gene (reference sequence). The CDR3 sequence is 15 residues long. Deletions cut 1 base from V and 1 base from J, with 8 bases between. The CDR3 DNA follows: TGTGCCAGTAGTATAGTGGGGGCCAGCAATCAGCCCCAGCATTTT. Amino acids: CASSIVGASNQPQHF.

On this clone itself: Other DNA sequences within the sample encode an identical CDR3. This CDR3 reads CASSISVNTEAFF. The CDR3 DNA is TGTGCCAGTAGTATATCGGTGAACACTGAAGCTTTCTTT. The chain links TRBV19 to TRBJ1-1; D uncertain. V gave up 2 bases and J gave up 0 bases, with 4 bases separating them. From germline, CDR1 is LNHDA and CDR2 SQIVND (reference sequence). CDR3 size: 13 residues.

The V gene is TRBV13, the J gene TRBJ1-1; 10 positions agree with TRBD1. Germline CDR1 is PRHDT and CDR2 is FYEKMQ (reference sequence). The CDR3 totals 15 residues. Trimming removed 5 bases from V and 7 bases from J; junction bases left unmatched: 10. The CDR3 here is CASSHPGGTGVEAFF. The CDR3 DNA sequence: TGTGCCAGCAGCCACCCGGGGGGGACAGGGGTTGAAGCTTTCTTT.

The chain employs TRBV5-4 and TRBJ2-1; no clear D gene. Germline-derived CDR1 and CDR2 are SGHNT and YYREEE (reference sequence). V lost 6 bases to trimming and J lost 4 bases, with 11 bases between them. This CDR3 comprises 13 residues. The CDR3 loop reads CASKDPVYNEQFF. CDR3 DNA sequence: TGTGCCAGCAAGGATCCGGTTTACAATGAGCAGTTCTTC.

CDR3 sequence (DNA): TGTGCCAGCAGCTTAATAGCCGGTAGCTCCTACAATGAGCAGTTCTTC. Amino acids: CASSLIAGSSYNEQFF. The chain links TRBV9 to TRBJ2-1; D gene uncertain. The V and J ends lost 4 bases and 0 bases respectively, with 14 bases between them. This CDR3 spans 16 amino acids. Germline CDR1 is SGDLS and CDR2 is YYNGEE.

This chain links TRBV6-9 with TRBJ1-2; D is unresolved. This CDR3 is built from 12 residues. Trimming took off 5 bases at V and 6 bases at J, with 10 bases between the two ends. Germline CDR1 reads MNHGY; CDR2 reads SVAAGI. CDR3 sequence: CASSEAVDGYTF. The DNA of the CDR3 is TGTGCCAGCAGTGAGGCAGTTGATGGCTACACCTTC.

The chain links TRBV27 to TRBJ1-1; D not resolved. CDR1 MNHEY and CDR2 SMNVEV come from the germline V gene (reference sequence). This CDR3 region has 13 residues. The V end was cut by 5 bases, the J end by 1 base, with 8 bases between. Here the CDR3 DNA reads TGTGCCAGCAGTAAAAACAAGAACACTGAAGCTTTCTTT. As protein: CASSKNKNTEAFF.

The chain is built from TRBV7-8 and TRBJ2-7; tentatively, D is TRBD1 (5 bases). This CDR3 region has 14 residues. CDR1 is SGHVS, CDR2 FQNEAQ, per germline. Between the trimmed V and J ends, which lost 5 bases and 3 bases, there was a span of 14 bases. In DNA form, the CDR3 reads TGTGCCAGCAGCCCCCTAGGGGATCACTACGAGCAGTACTTC. This translates into CASSPLGDHYEQYF.

This clone has more than one count but fewer than ten. In nucleotides, the CDR3 is TGTGCCAGCAGCTCGGGGGCGGCCCAGTACTTC. Its protein product is CASSSGAAQYF. The J gene is TRBJ2-5, the V gene TRBV27; perhaps D is TRBD1 or TRBD2 (6 bases each). This CDR3 has 11 residues. CDR1 is MNHEY and CDR2 is SMNVEV in the germline V gene (reference sequence). The V gene lost 6 bases and the J gene lost 9 bases, with 11 bases spanning the gap.

The rearrangement links TRBV27 to TRBJ2-1; the match to TRBD1 covers 9 bases. The J segment lost 4 bases and the V segment lost 5 bases, leaving 6 bases of the junction unmatched. The CDR3 length is 15 residues. Germline CDR1 MNHEY, CDR2 SMNVEV (reference sequence). CDR3 sequence (DNA): TGTGCCAGCAGTCCCACAGGGGGCTTTTACAATGAGCAGTTCTTC. It yields the protein CASSPTGGFYNEQFF.

The chain has TRBV7-2 and TRBJ2-3; D uncertain. From germline, CDR1 is SGHTA and CDR2 FQGNSA. Trimming took 5 bases from V and 2 from J, leaving 17 bases between them. CDR3 length: 16 residues. CDR3 bases: TGTGCCAGCAGCACCATAGACACACCTTACACAGATACGCAGTATTTT. This encodes CASSTIDTPYTDTQYF.

This clone has only a few counts. The V gene is TRBV5-1, the J gene TRBJ1-1; D is unresolved. This CDR3 spans 13 amino acids. V shed 0 bases and J shed 4 bases, with 7 bases lying between them. CDR1 is SGHRS and CDR2 is YFSETQ in the germline V gene. CDR3 amino acids: CASSLGSSTEAFF. CDR3 in DNA: TGCGCCAGCAGCTTGGGTAGTAGCACTGAAGCTTTCTTT.

CDR3 in DNA: TGTGCCACCTACGCAGGGCTTGTACCGGAGACCCAGTACTTC. It codes for CATYAGLVPETQYF. This rearrangement joins TRBV2 to TRBJ2-5; D perhaps matches TRBD1 (5 bases). The germline gives CDR1 SNHLY, CDR2 FYNNEI. This CDR3 comprises 14 residues. Deletions cut 10 bases from V and 5 bases from J, with 20 bases between. The full variable domain, its missing parts supplied by reference TRBV2 and TRBJ2-5, is EPEVTQTPSHQVTQMGQEVILRCVPISNHLYFYWYRQILGQKVEFLVSFYNNEISEKSEIFDDQFSVERPDGSNFTLKIRSTKLEDSAMYFCATYAGLVPETQYFGPGTRLLVL.

This clone was picked up a small number of times. The chain is built from TRBV6-1 and TRBJ2-1; either TRBD1 or TRBD2 may supply D (6 bases each). CDR3 length: 14 residues. Trimming cost V 7 bases and J 4 bases, with 14 bases left between them. Per the germline V gene, CDR1 is MNHNS and CDR2 is SASEGT. The CDR3 coding sequence is TGTGCCAGCACGCCGGGGGCGGGGTACAATGAGCAGTTCTTC. Translating it yields CASTPGAGYNEQFF.

This chain links TRBV20-1 with TRBJ2-5; D is unclear. V lost 6 bases to trimming and J lost 4 bases, with 6 bases between them. Germline V CDR1 and CDR2: DFQATT, SNEGSKA (reference sequence). The CDR3 is made up of 10 amino acids. CDR3 coding DNA: TGCAGTGCCACGAGAGAGACCCAGTACTTC. This translates into CSATRETQYF.

J is TRBJ2-1 and V is TRBV6-5; no firm D call. The CDR3 has 14 residues. From germline, CDR1 is MNHEY and CDR2 SVGAGI. The V and J ends lost 2 bases and 10 bases respectively, with 15 bases between them. Here the CDR3 DNA reads TGTGCCAGCAGTTACGGGCTTGGCCCATACGAGCAGTTCTTC. Translated: CASSYGLGPYEQFF.

The V gene is TRBV9, the J gene TRBJ2-5, with 7 positions matching TRBD2. With 0 bases clipped from V and 3 bases from J, the junction kept 5 bases outside the gene matches. Germline CDR1 SGDLS, CDR2 YYNGEE. The CDR3 spans 15 residues. This chain's CDR3 is CASSVGGGRKETQYF. For the CDR3, the DNA is TGTGCCAGCAGCGTAGGCGGGGGACGAAAAGAGACCCAGTACTTC.

The chain links TRBV2 to TRBJ2-1; 9 positions match TRBD2. CDR1 and CDR2 from the germline V gene are SNHLY and FYNNEI. The CDR3 loop spans 15 amino acids. V trimming: 8 bases; J trimming: 7 bases; junction bases outside the gene matches: 12. CDR3 sequence reads: CASGFGSGSPNEQFF. The CDR3 DNA reads TGTGCCAGCGGCTTTGGTAGCGGGAGTCCAAATGAGCAGTTCTTC.

V gene TRBV27 combines with J gene TRBJ1-1; D is ambiguous. Germline values: CDR1 MNHEY, CDR2 SMNVEV (reference sequence). The CDR3 is made up of 15 amino acids. The ends were cut back, 5 bases at V and 4 bases at J, with 17 bases in the middle. The CDR3 DNA follows: TGTGCCAGCAGTCCAAACAGCCCCGGCGGCACTGAAGCTTTCTTT. This translates into CASSPNSPGGTEAFF.

This sequence joins TRBV6-5 and TRBJ2-2; no definite D call. The length of the CDR3 is 14 residues. Germline assignment: CDR1 MNHEY and CDR2 SVGAGI. V lost 7 bases and J 8 bases, leaving 17 bases between the germline ends. CDR3 nucleotides: TGTGCCAGCAACAAAAAAGGGCCCCGGGGGGAGCTGTTTTTT. This sequence encodes CASNKKGPRGELFF.

This chain connects TRBV4-1 to TRBJ2-2, with D possibly matching TRBD1 (5 bases). The V gene's germline CDR1 is MGHRA and CDR2 YSYEKL. The CDR3 has 17 amino acids. Deletions cut 2 bases from V and 7 bases from J, with 20 bases between. The CDR3 is CASSQLQLGQGYGELFF. The CDR3 nucleotides read TGCGCCAGCAGCCAACTTCAGCTGGGCCAGGGTTACGGGGAGCTGTTTTTT.

This clone was seen only once. The chain uses TRBV6-1 and TRBJ2-3; weak D call: TRBD2 (5 bases). This CDR3 is built from 13 residues. V was clipped by 3 bases and J by 3 bases, with 7 bases between them. Germline CDR1 and CDR2: MNHNS and SASEGT. The CDR3 DNA is TGTGCCAGCAGTGACGGCGGGACAGATACGCAGTATTTT. It is translated as CASSDGGTDTQYF.

The rearrangement links TRBV2 to TRBJ2-7, with D maybe TRBD2 (7 bases). With 7 bases removed from V and 7 bases from J, the gap between germline ends came to 17 bases. The CDR3 totals 13 residues. Looked up from germline, CDR1 is SNHLY and CDR2 is FYNNEI. The CDR3 loop is CASNGGGSGEQYF. The CDR3 nucleotides read TGTGCCAGCAATGGCGGGGGCTCCGGGGAGCAGTACTTC.

V gene TRBV7-9 combines with J gene TRBJ2-2; 10 nucleotides agree with TRBD1. Germline-derived CDR1 and CDR2 are SEHNR and FQNEAQ (reference sequence). This CDR3 contains 19 residues. The V and J ends lost 4 bases and 6 bases, in that order; junction bases with no gene match: 17. The CDR3 region is CASSSSDPSGQGDPGELFF. The CDR3 coding sequence is TGTGCCAGCAGCTCCAGTGACCCCTCCGGACAGGGGGACCCCGGGGAGCTGTTTTTT.